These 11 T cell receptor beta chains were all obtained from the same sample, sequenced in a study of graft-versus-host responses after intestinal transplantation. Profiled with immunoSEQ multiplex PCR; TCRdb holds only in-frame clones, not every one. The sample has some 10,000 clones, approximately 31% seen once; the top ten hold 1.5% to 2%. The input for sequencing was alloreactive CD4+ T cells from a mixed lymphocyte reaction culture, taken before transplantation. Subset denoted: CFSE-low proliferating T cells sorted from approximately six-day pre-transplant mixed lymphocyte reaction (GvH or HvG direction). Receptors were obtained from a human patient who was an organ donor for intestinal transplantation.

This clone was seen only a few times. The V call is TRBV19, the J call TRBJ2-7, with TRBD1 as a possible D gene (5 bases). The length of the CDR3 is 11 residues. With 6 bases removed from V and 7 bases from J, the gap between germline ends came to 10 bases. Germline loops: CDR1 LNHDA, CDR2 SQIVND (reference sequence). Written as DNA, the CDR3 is TGTGCCAGTAGCAGGGCCCATGAGCAGTACTTC. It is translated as CASSRAHEQYF.

The CDR3 loop is CASSQVSIRAEKLFF. The DNA of the CDR3 is TGCGCCAGCAGCCAAGTGAGCATTCGAGCGGAAAAACTGTTTTTT. V is TRBV4-1 and J is TRBJ1-4; D unclear. The CDR3 has 15 residues. Trimming pared 1 base from V and 8 bases from J, leaving 14 bases between. Germline V gene data show CDR1 as MGHRA and CDR2 as YSYEKL.

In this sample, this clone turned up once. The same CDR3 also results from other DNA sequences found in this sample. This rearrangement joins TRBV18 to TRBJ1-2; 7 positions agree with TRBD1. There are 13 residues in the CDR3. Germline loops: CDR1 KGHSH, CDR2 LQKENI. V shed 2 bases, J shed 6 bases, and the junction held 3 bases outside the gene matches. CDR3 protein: CASSPRQGDGYTF. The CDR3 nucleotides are TGTGCCAGCTCACCAAGGCAGGGGGATGGCTACACCTTC.

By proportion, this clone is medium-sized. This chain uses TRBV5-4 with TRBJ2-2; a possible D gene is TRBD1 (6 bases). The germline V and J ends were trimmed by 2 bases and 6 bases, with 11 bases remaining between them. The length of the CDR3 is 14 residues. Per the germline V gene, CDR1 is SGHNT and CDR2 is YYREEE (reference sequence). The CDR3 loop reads CASSLNRVAGELFF. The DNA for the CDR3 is TGTGCCAGCAGCTTAAACAGGGTGGCCGGGGAGCTGTTTTTT.

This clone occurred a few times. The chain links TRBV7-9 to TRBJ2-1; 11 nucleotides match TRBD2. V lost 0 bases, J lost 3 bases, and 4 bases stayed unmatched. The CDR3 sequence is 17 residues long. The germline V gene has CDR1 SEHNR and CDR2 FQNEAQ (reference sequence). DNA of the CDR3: TGTGCCAGCAGCTTAGCTAGCGGGGGGGCCTACTACAATGAGCAGTTCTTC. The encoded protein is CASSLASGGAYYNEQFF.

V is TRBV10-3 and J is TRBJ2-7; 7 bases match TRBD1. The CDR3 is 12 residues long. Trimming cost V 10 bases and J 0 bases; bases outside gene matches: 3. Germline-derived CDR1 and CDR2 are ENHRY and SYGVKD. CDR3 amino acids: CATQGFSYEQYF. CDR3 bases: TGTGCCACACAGGGGTTCTCCTACGAGCAGTACTTC.

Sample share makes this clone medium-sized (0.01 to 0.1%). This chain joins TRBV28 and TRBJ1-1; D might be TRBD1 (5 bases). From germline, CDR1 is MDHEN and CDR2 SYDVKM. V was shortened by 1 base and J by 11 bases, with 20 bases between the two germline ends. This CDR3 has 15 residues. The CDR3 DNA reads TGTGCCAGCAGTTTATCCTACGGGGGGTACGGGCTGGCTTTCTTT. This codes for CASSLSYGGYGLAFF. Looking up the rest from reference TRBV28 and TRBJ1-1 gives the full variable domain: DVKVTQSSRYLVKRTGEKVFLECVQDMDHENMFWYRQDPGLGLRLIYFSYDVKMKEKGDIPEGYSVSREKKERFSLILESASTNQTSMYLCASSLSYGGYGLAFFGQGTRLTVV.

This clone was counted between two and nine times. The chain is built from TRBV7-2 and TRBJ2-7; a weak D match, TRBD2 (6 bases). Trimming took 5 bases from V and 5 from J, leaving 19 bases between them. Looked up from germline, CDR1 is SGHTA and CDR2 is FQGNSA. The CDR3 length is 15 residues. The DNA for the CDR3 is TGTGCCAGCAGCGCGGGACCGCGCTGGCAGAACGAGCAGTACTTC. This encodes CASSAGPRWQNEQYF.

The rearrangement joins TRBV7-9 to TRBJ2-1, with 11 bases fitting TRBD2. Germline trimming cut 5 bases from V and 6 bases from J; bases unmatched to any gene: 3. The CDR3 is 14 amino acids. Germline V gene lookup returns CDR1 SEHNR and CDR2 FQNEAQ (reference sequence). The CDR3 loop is CASSNSGGANEQFF. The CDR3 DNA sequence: TGTGCCAGCAGCAATAGCGGGGGGGCCAATGAGCAGTTCTTC.

CDR3 coding DNA: TGTGCCAGCAGCTTAGCTGGCAGCTCCTACGAGCAGTACTTC. Translated, it gives CASSLAGSSYEQYF. The chain uses TRBV7-9 and TRBJ2-7; D remains ambiguous. CDR1 is SEHNR, CDR2 FQNEAQ, per germline (reference sequence). The CDR3 covers 14 residues. V lost 0 bases to trimming and J lost 0 bases, with 6 bases between them.

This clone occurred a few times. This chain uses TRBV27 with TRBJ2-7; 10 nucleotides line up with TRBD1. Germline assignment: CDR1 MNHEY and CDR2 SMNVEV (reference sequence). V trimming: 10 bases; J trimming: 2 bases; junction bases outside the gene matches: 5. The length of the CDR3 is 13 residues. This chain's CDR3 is CATGTGVTYEQYF. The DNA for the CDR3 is TGTGCCACCGGGACAGGGGTCACCTACGAGCAGTACTTC.